This T cell receptor beta chain was captured by sequencing in a study of cytomegalovirus exposure and HLA in healthy donors. Libraries were prepared by immunoSEQ multiplex PCR; TCRdb keeps only in-frame clonotypes and omits some of them. This sample has about 120,000 clones, with about 96% found just once. V lost 5 bases and J lost 0, with 11 bases in between. This CDR3 is 14 amino acids long. Germline assignment: CDR1 SEHNR and CDR2 FQNEAQ (reference sequence). V gene TRBV7-9 combines with J gene TRBJ2-7; no clear D gene. The origin of this receptor is a man younger than 35 in good health and CMV-seronegative. Sequenced material: PBMCs. CDR3 amino acids: CASSTLTTSYEQYF. CDR3 sequence (DNA): TGTGCCAGCAGCACTCTGACAACCTCCTACGAGCAGTACTTC.